This note documents a single T cell receptor (beta chain) sequence. Its antigen is not known. The data originate from a study of cytomegalovirus exposure and HLA in healthy donors. General observations from the study: From TCR beta sequences, most subjects' HLA-A and HLA-B alleles were reportedly predicted accurately. Specific recognition of CMV antigens was confirmed in vitro for three chains (all CMV-associated).

With V trimmed by 8 bases and J by 6 bases, 4 bases remained unmatched. Per the germline V gene, CDR1 is MDHEN and CDR2 is SYDVKM. The CDR3 covers 12 residues. The PCR employed 60 Vbeta primers together with 13 Jbeta primers. Methods used by the authors: A later analysis tallied about 80 million unique TCR beta chains, 8.5 million to 11 million of them shared. The table came from immunoSEQ multiplex PCR; TCRdb's copy has only in-frame clones and leaves some out. The DNA gave D and trimming, while V, J and clone size come from that table. There are some 90,000 clones in the sample; around 80% occur only once, and approximately 4% lies in the top ten.

The sequenced sample consisted of PBMCs. This receptor was taken from a male donor in good health and CMV-seropositive. The V call is TRBV28, the J call TRBJ1-5, with 7 bases matching TRBD1. The CDR3 protein is CASDRAVQPQHF. CDR3 DNA: TGTGCCAGCGACAGGGCAGTTCAGCCCCAGCATTTT.